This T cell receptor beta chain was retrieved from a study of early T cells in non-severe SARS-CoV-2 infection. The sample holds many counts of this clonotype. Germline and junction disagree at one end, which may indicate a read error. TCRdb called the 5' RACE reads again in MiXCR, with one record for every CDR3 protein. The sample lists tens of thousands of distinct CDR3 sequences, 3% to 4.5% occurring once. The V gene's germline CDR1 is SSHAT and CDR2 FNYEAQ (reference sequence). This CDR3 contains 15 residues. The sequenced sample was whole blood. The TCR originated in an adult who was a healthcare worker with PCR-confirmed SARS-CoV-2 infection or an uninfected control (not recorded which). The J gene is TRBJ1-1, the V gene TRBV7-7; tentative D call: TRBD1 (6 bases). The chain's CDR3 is CASSLSQGIGTEAFF. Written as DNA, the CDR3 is TGTGCTAGCAGCTTATCCCAGGGGATCGGGACTGAAGCTTTCTTT.